This TCR beta chain was retrieved from a study of technical replicates of blood from a few donors. The method was immunoSEQ multiplex PCR; TCRdb's version includes in-frame clones alone and lacks a portion of them. Here the sample spans approximately 78,000 clones, around 95% being singletons. The CDR3 has 12 amino acids. V was shortened by 3 bases and J by 8 bases, with 10 bases between the two germline ends. Germline V gene lookup returns CDR1 MDHEN and CDR2 SYDVKM. The sequence came from a human donor in good health. The chain recombines TRBV28 with TRBJ1-1; unclear D gene. The sequencing sample was made of T cells isolated from PBMCs. This CDR3 is CASSFGNREAFF. CDR3 bases: TGTGCCAGCAGTTTTGGCAACAGAGAAGCTTTCTTT.